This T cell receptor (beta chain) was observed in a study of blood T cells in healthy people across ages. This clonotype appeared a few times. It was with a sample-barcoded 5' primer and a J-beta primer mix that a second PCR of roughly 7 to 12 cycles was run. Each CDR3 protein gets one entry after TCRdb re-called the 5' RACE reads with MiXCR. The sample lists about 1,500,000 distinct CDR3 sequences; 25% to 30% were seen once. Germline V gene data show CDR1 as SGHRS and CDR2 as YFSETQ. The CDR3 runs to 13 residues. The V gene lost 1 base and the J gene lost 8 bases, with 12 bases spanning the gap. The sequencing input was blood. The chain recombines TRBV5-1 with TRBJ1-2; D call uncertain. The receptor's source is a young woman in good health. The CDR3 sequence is CASSLSLGEGYTF. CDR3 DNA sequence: TGCGCCAGCAGCTTGTCCCTCGGGGAAGGCTACACCTTC.